The 20 T cell receptor beta chains listed next were all sequenced from one sample in a study of read filtering for tumor transcriptome and immune sequencing. The library was built from roughly 400 ng RNA with molecular barcoded adaptors for alpha/delta and beta/gamma chains. From the reads, TCRdb called clonotypes with MiXCR, one entry per CDR3 protein. The sample records tens of thousands of distinct CDR3 sequences, approximately 12% being singletons. Material: a population of CD138-negative cells sorted from bone marrow. These receptors all come from a donor aged 40 or over with multiple myeloma.

This clonotype was observed many times. This rearrangement joins TRBV19 to TRBJ2-7; no clear D. The CDR3 is 13 amino acids. With 5 bases removed from V and 6 bases from J, the gap between germline ends came to 14 bases. Germline V gives CDR1 LNHDA, CDR2 SQIVND (reference sequence). CDR3 region: CASSPRPSPEQYF. The CDR3 DNA sequence: TGTGCCAGTAGTCCCCGGCCCTCGCCCGAGCAGTACTTC.

This clonotype was counted ten times or more. The chain is built from TRBV28 and TRBJ2-4; D possibly corresponds to TRBD2 (6 bases). The length of the CDR3 is 12 residues. Trimming removed 3 bases at V and 8 bases at J, with 8 bases between. Germline loops: CDR1 MDHEN, CDR2 SYDVKM. Written as DNA, the CDR3 is TGTGCCAGCAGTTTTCCGGGGGACATTCAGTACTTC. Protein product: CASSFPGDIQYF.

This clonotype was seen a few times. A much larger clone sits a single nucleotide away, making a read error possible. The chain carries TRBV20-1 and TRBJ2-3; the D is unclear. The germline V gene encodes CDR1 DFQATT and CDR2 SNEGSKA (reference sequence). The CDR3 has 10 residues. The V and J ends lost 5 bases and 10 bases respectively, with 10 bases between them. The CDR3 loop reads CSADPDAQYF. The CDR3 nucleotides read TGCAGTGCTGACCCGGATGCGCAGTATTTT.

This clonotype was recorded at least ten times. V usage is TRBV10-3 and J usage is TRBJ2-1; perhaps TRBD2 as D (5 bases). In germline, CDR1 is ENHRY, CDR2 SYGVKD. This CDR3 contains 13 residues. V lost 7 bases and J lost 5, with 12 bases in between. The CDR3 nucleotides are TGTGCCATCACGGGGATAGAAGACAATGAGCAGTTCTTC. Protein product: CAITGIEDNEQFF.

This clonotype was seen many times. The CDR3 DNA follows: TGTGCCAGCAGTAGGAATCCTAGCGGGAGGATCCACGAGCAGTACTTC. Protein sequence: CASSRNPSGRIHEQYF. The V call is TRBV6-2 or TRBV6-3, the J call TRBJ2-7, with TRBD2 matching over 11 bases. Germline lookup yields CDR1 MNHEY and CDR2 SVGEGT. CDR3 size: 16 residues. V trimming: 5 bases; J trimming: 5 bases; junction bases outside the gene matches: 11.

This clonotype was counted many times. The chain carries TRBV29-1 and TRBJ2-7; perhaps TRBD2 as D (6 bases). The V and J ends lost 7 bases and 0 bases respectively, with 13 bases between them. Looked up from germline, CDR1 is SQVTM and CDR2 is ANQGSEA. CDR3 length: 13 amino acids. The CDR3 nucleotides read TGCAGCGCGAGACGGGAGAACTCCTACGAGCAGTACTTC. Translated, it gives CSARRENSYEQYF.

Points on this clonotype: Because it lacks the conserved phenylalanine or tryptophan at the end, this CDR3 is likely a read error. The rearrangement joins TRBV2 to TRBJ1-3; D gene unclear. With 3 bases removed from V and 5 bases from J, the gap between germline ends came to 11 bases. Germline loops: CDR1 SNHLY, CDR2 FYNNEI. The CDR3 has 14 residues. This CDR3 is CASSEGSRRNTIYL. The DNA for the CDR3 is TGTGCCAGCAGTGAGGGCAGTCGGAGAAACACCATATATTTA.

V gene TRBV28 combines with J gene TRBJ1-3; possible D gene TRBD1, 5 bases. CDR1 and CDR2 (germline): MDHEN, SYDVKM. Trimming stripped 5 bases from V and 1 base from J, with 12 bases between. This CDR3 is 15 amino acids long. The DNA of the CDR3 is TGTGCCAGCAGTATTTCAGGGAATTCTGGAAACACCATATATTTT. It codes for CASSISGNSGNTIYF.

A word on this clonotype: A much larger clone lies a single base off, so this may be a read error. The rearrangement links TRBV24-1 to TRBJ2-1; TRBD2 agrees at 7 bases. Germline assignment: CDR1 KGHDR and CDR2 SFDVKD. CDR3 length: 16 residues. The chain's CDR3 is CATSDRGETSNNERFF. Here the CDR3 DNA reads TGTGCCACCAGTGATCGGGGGGAGACTAGCAACAATGAGCGGTTCTTC.

As regards this clonotype: Given a much more abundant clone one base away, this may be a read error. V gene TRBV12-3 or TRBV12-4 combines with J gene TRBJ2-2; 7 bases fit TRBD1. The CDR3 is made up of 14 amino acids. CDR3 region: CASGLPGGTGELFF. The CDR3 bases are TGTGCCAGCGGTTTGCCAGGGGGCACCGGGGAGCTGTTTTTT.

This clonotype has a count of ten or more. The CDR3 DNA reads as TGTGCCAGCCTCGGGCCGCCGTACTCCTACAATGAGCAGTTCTTC. It yields the protein CASLGPPYSYNEQFF. The genes are TRBV7-2 and TRBJ2-1; D not resolved. Trimming stripped 8 bases from V and 0 bases from J, with 14 bases between. This CDR3 is built from 15 residues. CDR1 and CDR2 from the germline V gene are SGHTA and FQGNSA.

The CDR3 loop is CASSPRTSGSSYEQYF. The CDR3 bases are TGCGCCAGCAGCCCCCGAACTAGCGGGAGCTCCTACGAGCAGTACTTC. The V call is TRBV5-1, the J call TRBJ2-7, with TRBD2 matching 11 bases. J lost 0 bases, V lost 4 bases, and 6 bases had no gene match. This CDR3 contains 16 residues. Germline CDR1 and CDR2: SGHRS and YFSETQ. The complete variable domain, with remaining parts taken from reference TRBV5-1 and TRBJ2-7, reads KAGVTQTPRYLIKTRGQQVTLSCSPISGHRSVSWYQQTPGQGLQFLFEYFSETQRNKGNFPGRFSGRQFSNSRSEMNVSTLELGDSALYLCASSPRTSGSSYEQYFGPGTRLTVT.

Ten or more counts support this clonotype. The J gene is TRBJ2-3, the V gene TRBV6-5; 14 bases line up with TRBD2. The CDR3 totals 18 residues. Germline V gives CDR1 MNHEY, CDR2 SVGAGI. With V trimmed by 6 bases and J by 1 base, 9 bases remained unmatched. CDR3 amino acids: CASSRGTSGSEGTDTQYF. CDR3 sequence (DNA): TGTGCCAGCAGCCGCGGGACTAGCGGGAGTGAGGGCACAGATACGCAGTATTTT.

The rearrangement uses TRBV11-3 and TRBJ2-7; 11 nucleotides agree with TRBD2. CDR3 size: 16 residues. V lost 5 bases, J lost 2 bases, and 8 bases stayed unmatched. Germline lookup yields CDR1 SGHNT and CDR2 YENEEA. In DNA, the CDR3 is TGTGCCAGCAGCCCCCCGGGGGGACTAGCGGCCTACGAGCAGTACTTC. It is translated as CASSPPGGLAAYEQYF.

The chain uses TRBV6-6 and TRBJ2-1; the D gene is possibly TRBD2 (5 bases). This CDR3 is built from 15 residues. CDR1 and CDR2 from the germline V gene are MNHNY and SVGAGI (reference sequence). The ends were cut back, 6 bases at V and 0 bases at J, with 12 bases in the middle. The CDR3 DNA is TGTGCCAGCAGAAGCGGTCCTAGCTCCTACAATGAGCAGTTCTTC. Translation: CASRSGPSSYNEQFF.

This clonotype occurred many times. The rearrangement joins TRBV20-1 to TRBJ2-3, with D hard to call. V lost 1 base, J lost 2 bases, and 10 bases lay in between. This CDR3 has 14 amino acids. Germline V gene sequence: CDR1 DFQATT, CDR2 SNEGSKA (reference sequence). The CDR3 DNA sequence: TGCAGTGCTAGAGTTCGCGGTTACACAGATACGCAGTATTTT. Translating it yields CSARVRGYTDTQYF.

This clonotype was seen ten or more times. This chain connects TRBV5-1 to TRBJ2-7; 14 nucleotides agree with TRBD2. The ends lost 3 bases at V and 5 bases at J; junction bases unmatched: 13. The CDR3 loop spans 18 amino acids. From germline, CDR1 is SGHRS and CDR2 YFSETQ. CDR3: CASSSMGLAGAGNHEQYF. CDR3 in DNA: TGCGCCAGCAGCTCCATGGGACTAGCGGGAGCTGGAAACCACGAGCAGTACTTC.

This clonotype was seen repeatedly, ten times or more. The gene calls are TRBV7-2 and TRBJ2-7, with D possibly being TRBD2 (6 bases). Germline lookup yields CDR1 SGHTA and CDR2 FQGNSA. Trimming left V 1 base short and J 2 bases short, with 12 bases between. CDR3 length equals 15 residues. The CDR3 loop reads CASSLDGGYAYEQYF. The CDR3 bases are TGTGCCAGCAGCTTAGATGGGGGGTATGCCTACGAGCAGTACTTC.

This chain uses TRBV12-3 or TRBV12-4 with TRBJ1-3; D gene ambiguous. Trimming pared 8 bases from V and 4 bases from J, leaving 9 bases between. This CDR3 contains 12 residues. CDR3 sequence reads: CASSMGGNTIYF. The CDR3 nucleotides are TGTGCCAGCTCGATGGGGGGAAACACCATATATTTT.

This clonotype was seen ten or more times. The J gene is TRBJ2-5, the V gene TRBV6-5; 14 bases map to TRBD2. This CDR3 comprises 14 residues. With 6 bases clipped from V and 5 bases from J, the junction kept 2 bases outside the gene matches. The germline V gene has CDR1 MNHEY and CDR2 SVGAGI. Here the CDR3 DNA reads TGTGCCAGCAGGGGACTAGCGGGAGAGGAGACCCAGTACTTC. Translating gives CASRGLAGEETQYF.